This T cell receptor beta chain stems from a study of OX40 agonist ivuxolimab in advanced cancers. Study-wide context: The study enrolled dose-escalation patients with hepatocellular carcinoma, melanoma, renal cell or head and neck cancer. The group had a mean age of around 60 years, ranged from about 20 to 85, and was 80% to 85% male.

Worth noting for this clone: Antigen: not known.

Method: immunoSEQ multiplex PCR; TCRdb's copy keeps in-frame clones and lacks some. The sample contains tens of thousands of clones, around 89% of which appear only once. CDR1 and CDR2 from the germline V gene are SGHAT and FQNNGV. Trimming stripped 5 bases from V and 7 bases from J, with 15 bases between. The CDR3 spans 13 residues. Whole-study findings and limits: Low normalized T-cell clonal expansion also characterized some of the nonresponders. Within 6 weeks, CD4+ and CD8+ blood T cells expanded clonally at 0.1 to 3.0 mg/kg.

Material: CD4+ or CD8+ T cells sorted from blood, obtained in a trial of the OX40 agonist ivuxolimab. V gene TRBV11-2 combines with J gene TRBJ2-7, with a weak D call TRBD2 (5 bases). The clonotype originates from an adult with an advanced solid tumor such as melanoma, head and neck, liver or kidney cancer. Written as DNA, the CDR3 is TGTGCCAGCAGCCACAACCCTGGAGGTGAGCAGTACTTC. This codes for CASSHNPGGEQYF.